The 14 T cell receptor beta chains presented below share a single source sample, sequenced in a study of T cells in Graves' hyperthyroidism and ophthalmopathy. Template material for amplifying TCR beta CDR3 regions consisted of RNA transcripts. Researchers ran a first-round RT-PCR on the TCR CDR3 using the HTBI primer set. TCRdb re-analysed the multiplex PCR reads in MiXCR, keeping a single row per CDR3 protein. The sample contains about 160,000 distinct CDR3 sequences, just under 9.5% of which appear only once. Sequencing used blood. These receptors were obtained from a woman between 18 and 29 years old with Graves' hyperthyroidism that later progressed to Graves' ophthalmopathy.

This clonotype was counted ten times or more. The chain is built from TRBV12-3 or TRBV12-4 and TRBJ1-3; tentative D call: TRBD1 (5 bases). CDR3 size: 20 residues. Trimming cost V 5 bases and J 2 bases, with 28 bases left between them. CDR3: CASSPRKVWGPRRAGNTIYF. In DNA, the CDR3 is TGTGCCAGCAGTCCCCGAAAGGTTTGGGGCCCTCGCCGTGCTGGAAACACCATATATTTT.

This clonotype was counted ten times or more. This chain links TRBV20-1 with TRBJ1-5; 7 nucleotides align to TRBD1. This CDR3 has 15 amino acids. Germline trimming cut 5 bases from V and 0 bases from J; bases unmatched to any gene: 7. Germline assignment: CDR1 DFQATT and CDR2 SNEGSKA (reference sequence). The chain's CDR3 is CSALTGRLSNQPQHF. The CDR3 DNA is TGCAGTGCTCTGACAGGGCGACTTAGCAATCAGCCCCAGCATTTT.

Here the CDR3 DNA reads TGCGCCACGAAACAGGGGCAGAACACTGAAGCTTTCTTT. Translation gives CATKQGQNTEAFF. J is TRBJ1-1 and V is TRBV5-1; 7 positions agree with TRBD1. Trimming cost V 9 bases and J 1 base; bases outside gene matches: 6. Germline CDR1 is SGHRS and CDR2 is YFSETQ. This CDR3 contains 13 residues.

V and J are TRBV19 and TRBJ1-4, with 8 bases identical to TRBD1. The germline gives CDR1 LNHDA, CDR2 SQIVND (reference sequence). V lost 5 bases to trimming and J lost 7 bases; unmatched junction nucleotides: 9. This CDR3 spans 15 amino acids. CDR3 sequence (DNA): TGTGCCAGTAGTCCCCGGGGCAGGGGGCGTGAAAAACTGTTTTTT. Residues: CASSPRGRGREKLFF.

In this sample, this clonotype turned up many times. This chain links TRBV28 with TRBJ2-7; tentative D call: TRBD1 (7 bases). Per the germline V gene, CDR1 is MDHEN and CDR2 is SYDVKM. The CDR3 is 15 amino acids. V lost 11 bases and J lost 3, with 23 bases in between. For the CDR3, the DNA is TGTGCCCGCTCCCCGGAGGGGGCCCTAATCTACGAGCAGTACTTC. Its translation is CARSPEGALIYEQYF.

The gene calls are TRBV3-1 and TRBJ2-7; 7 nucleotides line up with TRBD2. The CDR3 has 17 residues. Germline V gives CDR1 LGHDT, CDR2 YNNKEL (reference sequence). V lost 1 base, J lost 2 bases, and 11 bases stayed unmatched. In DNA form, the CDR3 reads TGTGCCAGCAGCCAAGGGACTAGGGGAGGGACGGCCTACGAGCAGTACTTC. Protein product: CASSQGTRGGTAYEQYF.

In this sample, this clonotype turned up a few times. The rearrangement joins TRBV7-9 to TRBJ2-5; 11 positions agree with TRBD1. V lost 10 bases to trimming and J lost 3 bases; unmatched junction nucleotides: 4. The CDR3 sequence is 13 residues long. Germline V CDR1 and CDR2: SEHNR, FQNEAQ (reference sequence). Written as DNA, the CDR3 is TGTGCCAAAGGACAGGGGGCGGAAGAGACCCAGTACTTC. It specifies CAKGQGAEETQYF.

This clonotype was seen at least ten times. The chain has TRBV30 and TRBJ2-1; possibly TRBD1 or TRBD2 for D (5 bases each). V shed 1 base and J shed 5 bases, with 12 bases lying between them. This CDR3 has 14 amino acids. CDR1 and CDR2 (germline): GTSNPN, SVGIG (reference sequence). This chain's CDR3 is CAWSEGDRDNEQFF. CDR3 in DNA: TGTGCCTGGAGTGAAGGGGACCGGGACAATGAGCAGTTCTTC.

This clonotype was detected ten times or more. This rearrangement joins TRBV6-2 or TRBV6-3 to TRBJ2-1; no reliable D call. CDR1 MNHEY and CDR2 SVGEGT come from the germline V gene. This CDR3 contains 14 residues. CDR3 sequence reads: CALGLGGSLVEQFF. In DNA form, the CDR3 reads TGTGCATTGGGATTAGGTGGTAGCTTAGTTGAGCAGTTCTTC.

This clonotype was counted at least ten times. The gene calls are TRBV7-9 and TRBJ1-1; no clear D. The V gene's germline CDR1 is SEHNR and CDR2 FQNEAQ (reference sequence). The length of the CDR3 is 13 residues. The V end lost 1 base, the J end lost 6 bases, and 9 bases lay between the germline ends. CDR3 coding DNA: TGTGCCAGCAGCTTAGAACCAGCCCCTGAAGCTTTCTTT. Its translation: CASSLEPAPEAFF.

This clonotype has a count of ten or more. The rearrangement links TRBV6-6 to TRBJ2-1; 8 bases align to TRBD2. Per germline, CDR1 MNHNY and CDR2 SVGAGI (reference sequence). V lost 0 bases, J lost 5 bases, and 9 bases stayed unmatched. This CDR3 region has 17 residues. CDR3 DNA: TGTGCCAGCAGTTACTCAGCGGGAGAATACCCAGACAATGAGCAGTTCTTC. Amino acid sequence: CASSYSAGEYPDNEQFF.

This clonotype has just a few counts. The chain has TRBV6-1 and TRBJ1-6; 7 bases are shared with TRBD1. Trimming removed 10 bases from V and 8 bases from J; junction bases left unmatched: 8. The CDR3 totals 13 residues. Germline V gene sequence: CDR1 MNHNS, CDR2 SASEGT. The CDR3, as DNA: TGTGCCACCCGGACAGGTGGAGATTCACCCCTCCACTTT. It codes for CATRTGGDSPLHF.

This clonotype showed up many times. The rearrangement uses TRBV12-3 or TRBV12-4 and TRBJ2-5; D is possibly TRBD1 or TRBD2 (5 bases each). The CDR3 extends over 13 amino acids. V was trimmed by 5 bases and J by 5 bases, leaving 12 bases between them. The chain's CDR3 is CASSRDVRETQYF. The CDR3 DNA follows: TGTGCCAGCAGTAGGGACGTTCGGGAGACCCAGTACTTC.

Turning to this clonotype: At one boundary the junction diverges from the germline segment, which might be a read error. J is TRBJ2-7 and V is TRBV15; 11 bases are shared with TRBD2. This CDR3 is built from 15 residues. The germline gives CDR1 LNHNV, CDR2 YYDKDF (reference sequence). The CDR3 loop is CATSPRTSGFYELYF. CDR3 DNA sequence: TGTGCCACCAGCCCAAGGACTAGCGGGTTCTACGAGCTGTACTTC.